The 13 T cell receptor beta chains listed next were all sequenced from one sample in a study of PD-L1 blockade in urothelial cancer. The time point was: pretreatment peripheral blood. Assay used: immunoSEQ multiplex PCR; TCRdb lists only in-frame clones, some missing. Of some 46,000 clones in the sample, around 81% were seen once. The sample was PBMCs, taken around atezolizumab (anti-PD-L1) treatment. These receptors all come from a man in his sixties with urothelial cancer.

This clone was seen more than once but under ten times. As DNA, the CDR3 is TGTGCCAGCAGCTCCGGACTCCAGCAGTACTTC. This encodes CASSSGLQQYF. The chain recombines TRBV11-3 with TRBJ2-7, with a tentative D call TRBD2 (5 bases). V lost 4 bases and J lost 8, with 9 bases in between. This CDR3 has 11 amino acids. The germline V gene has CDR1 SGHNT and CDR2 YENEEA.

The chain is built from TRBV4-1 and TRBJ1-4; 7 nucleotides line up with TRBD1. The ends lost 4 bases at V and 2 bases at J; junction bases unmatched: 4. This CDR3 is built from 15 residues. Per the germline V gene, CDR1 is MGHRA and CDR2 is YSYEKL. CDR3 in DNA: TGCGCCAGCAGCCTTCGACAGGGTACTAATGAAAAACTGTTTTTT. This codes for CASSLRQGTNEKLFF.

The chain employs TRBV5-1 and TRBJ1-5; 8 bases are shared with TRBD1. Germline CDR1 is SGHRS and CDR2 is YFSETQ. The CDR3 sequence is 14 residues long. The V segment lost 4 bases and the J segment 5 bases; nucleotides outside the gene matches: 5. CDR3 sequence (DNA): TGCGCCAGCAGCCTCGGACAGGGCGATCAGCCCCAGCATTTT. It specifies CASSLGQGDQPQHF.

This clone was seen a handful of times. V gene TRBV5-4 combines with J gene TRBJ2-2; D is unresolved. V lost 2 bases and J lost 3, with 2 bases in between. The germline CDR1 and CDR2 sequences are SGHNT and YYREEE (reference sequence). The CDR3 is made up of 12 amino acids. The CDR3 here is CASSFYTGELFF. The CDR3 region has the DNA TGTGCCAGCAGCTTCTACACCGGGGAGCTGTTTTTT.

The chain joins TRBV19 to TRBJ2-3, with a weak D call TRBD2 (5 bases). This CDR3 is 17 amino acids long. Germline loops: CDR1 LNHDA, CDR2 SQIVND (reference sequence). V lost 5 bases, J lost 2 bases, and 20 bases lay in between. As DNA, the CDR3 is TGTGCCAGTAGTCTCGACGAGGGATATTCTACCACAGATACGCAGTATTTT. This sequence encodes CASSLDEGYSTTDTQYF. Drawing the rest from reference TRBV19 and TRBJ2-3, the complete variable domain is DGGITQSPKYLFRKEGQNVTLSCEQNLNHDAMYWYRQDPGQGLRLIYYSQIVNDFQKGDIAEGYSVSREKKESFPLTVTSAQKNPTAFYLCASSLDEGYSTTDTQYFGPGTRLTVL.

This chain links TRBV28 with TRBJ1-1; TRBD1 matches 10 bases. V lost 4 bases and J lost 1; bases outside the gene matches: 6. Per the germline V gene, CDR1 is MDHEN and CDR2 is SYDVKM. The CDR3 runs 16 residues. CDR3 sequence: CASSSGWDRGNTEAFF. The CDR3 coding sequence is TGTGCCAGCAGTTCCGGGTGGGACAGGGGGAACACTGAAGCTTTCTTT.

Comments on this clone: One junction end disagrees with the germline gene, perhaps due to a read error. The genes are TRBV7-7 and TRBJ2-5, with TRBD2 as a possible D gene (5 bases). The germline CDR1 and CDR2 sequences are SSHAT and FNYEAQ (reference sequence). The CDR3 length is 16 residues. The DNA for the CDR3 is TGTGCTAGCAGCTTGACCCCGGAGACTCGCGGAGGGACCCAGTACTTC. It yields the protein CASSLTPETRGGTQYF.

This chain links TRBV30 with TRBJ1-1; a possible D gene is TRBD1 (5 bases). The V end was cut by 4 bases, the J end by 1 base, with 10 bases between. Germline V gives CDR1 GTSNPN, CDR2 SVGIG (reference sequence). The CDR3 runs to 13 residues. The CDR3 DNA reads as TGTGCCTGGAAAGGGGAGGGGAACACTGAAGCTTTCTTT. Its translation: CAWKGEGNTEAFF.

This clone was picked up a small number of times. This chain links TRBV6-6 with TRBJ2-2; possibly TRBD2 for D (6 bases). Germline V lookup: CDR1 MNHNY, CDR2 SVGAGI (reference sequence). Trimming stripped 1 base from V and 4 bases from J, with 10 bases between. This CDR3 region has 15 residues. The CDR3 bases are TGTGCCAGCAGTTACTGGCTGGGGGGCACCGGGGAGCTGTTTTTT. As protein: CASSYWLGGTGELFF.

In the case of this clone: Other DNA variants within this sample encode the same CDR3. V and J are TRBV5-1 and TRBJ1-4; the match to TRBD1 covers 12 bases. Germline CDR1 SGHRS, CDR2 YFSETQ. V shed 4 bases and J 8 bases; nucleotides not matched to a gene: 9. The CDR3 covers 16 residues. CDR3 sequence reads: CASSPGTGGIGEKLFF. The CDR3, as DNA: TGCGCCAGCAGCCCCGGGACAGGGGGCATCGGCGAAAAACTGTTTTTT.

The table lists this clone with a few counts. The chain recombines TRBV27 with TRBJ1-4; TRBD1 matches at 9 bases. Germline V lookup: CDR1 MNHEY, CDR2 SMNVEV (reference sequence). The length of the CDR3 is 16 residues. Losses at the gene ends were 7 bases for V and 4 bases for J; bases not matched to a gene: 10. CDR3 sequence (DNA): TGTGCCAGCAAGGGGACTACAGGGGGCGTTAATGAAAAACTGTTTTTT. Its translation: CASKGTTGGVNEKLFF.

The CDR3 spells CASGRGSGNTIYF. As DNA, the CDR3 is TGTGCCAGCGGCCGGGGTTCTGGAAACACCATATATTTT. This chain connects TRBV28 to TRBJ1-3; D call uncertain. Germline-derived CDR1 and CDR2 are MDHEN and SYDVKM. The CDR3 extends over 13 amino acids. Trimming removed 8 bases at V and 1 base at J, with 9 bases between.

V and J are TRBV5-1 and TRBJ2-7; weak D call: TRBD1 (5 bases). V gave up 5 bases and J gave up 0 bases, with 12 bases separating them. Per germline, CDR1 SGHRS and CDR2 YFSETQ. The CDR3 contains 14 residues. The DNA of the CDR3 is TGCGCCAGCAGACAGGCAGGGAACTCCTACGAGCAGTACTTC. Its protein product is CASRQAGNSYEQYF.